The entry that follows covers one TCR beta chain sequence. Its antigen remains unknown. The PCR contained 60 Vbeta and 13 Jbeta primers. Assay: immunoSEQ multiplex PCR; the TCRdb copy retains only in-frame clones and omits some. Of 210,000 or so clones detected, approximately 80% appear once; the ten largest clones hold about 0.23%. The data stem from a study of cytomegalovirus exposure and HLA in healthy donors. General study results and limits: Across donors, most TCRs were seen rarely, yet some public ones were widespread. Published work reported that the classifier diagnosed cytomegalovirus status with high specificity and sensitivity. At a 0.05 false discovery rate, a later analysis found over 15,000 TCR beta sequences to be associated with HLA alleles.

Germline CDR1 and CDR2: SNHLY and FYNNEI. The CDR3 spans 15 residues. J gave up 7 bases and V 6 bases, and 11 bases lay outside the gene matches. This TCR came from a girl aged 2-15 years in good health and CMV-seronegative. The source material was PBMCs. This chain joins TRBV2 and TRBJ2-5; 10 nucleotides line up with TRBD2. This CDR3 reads CASSPSGGLRGTQYF. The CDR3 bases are TGTGCCAGCAGCCCTAGCGGGGGACTTCGAGGGACCCAGTACTTC.